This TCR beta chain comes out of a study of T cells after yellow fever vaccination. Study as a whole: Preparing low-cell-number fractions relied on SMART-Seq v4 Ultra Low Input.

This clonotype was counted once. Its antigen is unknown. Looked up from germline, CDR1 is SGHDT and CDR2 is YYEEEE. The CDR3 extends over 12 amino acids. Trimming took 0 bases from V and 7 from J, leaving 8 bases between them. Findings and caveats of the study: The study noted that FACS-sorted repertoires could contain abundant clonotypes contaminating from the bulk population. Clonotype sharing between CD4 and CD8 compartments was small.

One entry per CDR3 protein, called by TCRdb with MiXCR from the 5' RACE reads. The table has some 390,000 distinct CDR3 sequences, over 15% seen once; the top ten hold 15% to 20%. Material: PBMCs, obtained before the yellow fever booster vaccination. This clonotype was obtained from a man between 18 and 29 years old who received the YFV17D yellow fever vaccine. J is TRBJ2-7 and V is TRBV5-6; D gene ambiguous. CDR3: CASSLGVVEQYF. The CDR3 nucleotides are TGTGCCAGCAGCTTGGGTGTAGTGGAGCAGTACTTC.